The clone carrying this T cell receptor (beta chain) was counted once. Original methodology: Amplification from reference gene primers served as the basis for estimated nucleated cell counts. This table comes from immunoSEQ multiplex PCR, and its TCRdb copy is limited to in-frame clones, with some not included. V, J and clone size were drawn from that table, and D and trimming were deduced from the DNA. The sample yields 210,000 or so clones, more than 80% seen once. This sample stems from a study of blood T cell repertoires in COVID-19. Enrolled during active infection, Seattle patients were then followed longitudinally. V shed 6 bases, J shed 2 bases, and the junction held 1 base outside the gene matches. The CDR3 has 13 residues. Germline CDR1 and CDR2: ENHRY and SYGVKD.

The V and J genes are TRBV10-3 and TRBJ2-7, with 10 positions matching TRBD1. Material for sequencing was peripheral blood. The sequence was obtained from a woman in her 30s with COVID-19, enrolled during active disease. Here the CDR3 DNA reads TGTGCCATCAGAGGACAGGGGGCCTACGAGCAGTACTTC. Encoded protein: CAIRGQGAYEQYF.